This T cell receptor beta chain was captured in a study of early T cells in non-severe SARS-CoV-2 infection. The germline V gene encodes CDR1 DFQATT and CDR2 SNEGSKA (reference sequence). CDR3 size: 15 residues. V lost 4 bases, J lost 1 base, and 16 bases lay in between. TCRdb reanalysed the 5' RACE reads using MiXCR and keeps one entry per CDR3 protein. The data show about 54,000 distinct CDR3 sequences, 6.6% seen once. This clonotype was seen at least ten times. The receptor was isolated from an adult who was a healthcare worker with PCR-confirmed SARS-CoV-2 infection or an uninfected control (not recorded which). The specimen was whole blood, collected at baseline. The chain has TRBV20-1 and TRBJ1-1; no reliable D call. CDR3 sequence reads: CSAIERTGKNTEAFF. The DNA of the CDR3 is TGCAGTGCTATCGAAAGGACGGGAAAGAACACTGAAGCTTTCTTT.